These T cell receptor beta chains were read from a single sample in a study of shared clonotypes between healthy human individuals. Data came from immunoSEQ multiplex PCR; TCRdb stores just in-frame clones and leaves some out. The table includes roughly 2 million clones, more than 90% detected once. The material sequenced was naive CD4+ T cells sorted from blood. The source of these receptors is a man in his late teens or twenties in good health. CDR3s include the opening cysteine and the closing phenylalanine or tryptophan. A D gene is named only where the DNA matches it firmly. Rows may omit the clone size; those that give it use once, few, many or a size class.

j_call,v_call,clone_size,d_call,cdr3_nt,cdr3_aa
TRBJ2-3,TRBV4-1,NA,TRBD2,TGCGCCAGCAGCCAAGGACTAGCGGGGGGAACAGATACGCAGTATTTT,CASSQGLAGGTDTQYF
TRBJ1-2,TRBV9,NA,NA,TGTGCCAGCAGCCCTCAGCCTGCTAACTATGGCTACACCTTC,CASSPQPANYGYTF
TRBJ2-7,TRBV18,NA,TRBD1,TGTGCCAGCTCACCAGGGACAGACTCCCACGAGCAGTACTTC,CASSPGTDSHEQYF
TRBJ2-7,TRBV11-3,NA,NA,TGTGCCAGCAGCTTAAACCCAGAGGGATCAGAGCAGTACTTC,CASSLNPEGSEQYF
TRBJ2-6,TRBV12-5,NA,NA,TGTGCTAGTGGTTTGGTACTGGTGGGACAAATCTCTGGGGCCAACGTCCTGACTTTC,CASGLVLVGQISGANVLTF
TRBJ2-2,TRBV6-1,NA,TRBD1,TGTGCCAGCAGTGAACGACGGGACAGGGTAGCTGGGGAGCTGTTTTTT,CASSERRDRVAGELFF
TRBJ2-1,TRBV2,few,NA,TGTGCCAGCAGTGACAGGGTGGGGGAGCAGTTCTTC,CASSDRVGEQFF
TRBJ2-3,TRBV27,NA,NA,TGTGCCAGCAGTTTCGGCGGGACCACAGATACGCAGTATTTT,CASSFGGTTDTQYF
TRBJ1-1,TRBV6-5,NA,NA,TGTGCCAGCAGTTACCGTGCCGGGAACACTGAAGCTTTCTTT,CASSYRAGNTEAFF
TRBJ2-7,TRBV2,NA,TRBD1,TGTGCCAGCAGTAAAGGACAGGGAAGGCTTGGGAACGAGCAGTACTTC,CASSKGQGRLGNEQYF
TRBJ2-7,TRBV6-5,NA,TRBD1,TGTGCCAGCAGGGGGACAGGAGTAAGACCCTACGAGCAGTACTTC,CASRGTGVRPYEQYF
TRBJ1-4,TRBV30,NA,TRBD1,TGTGCCTGGACCTACCGGAGCAGGGGGGACTATTTTGAAAAACTGTTTTTT,CAWTYRSRGDYFEKLFF
TRBJ1-5,TRBV2,NA,NA,TGTGCCAGCAGTCCAAGGGGTTTTAAAGATCAGCCCCAGCATTTT,CASSPRGFKDQPQHF
TRBJ2-7,TRBV7-6,NA,TRBD2,TGTGCCAGCAGCTCCCTCGGCTGGGCGGGAGGGCCTTCCTACGAGCAGTACTTC,CASSSLGWAGGPSYEQYF
TRBJ1-6,TRBV5-1,NA,NA,TGCGCCAGCAGCTTGGACCTACAGGGATACTATAATTCACCCCTCCACTTT,CASSLDLQGYYNSPLHF
TRBJ2-7,TRBV7-2,NA,NA,TGTGCCAGCAGCTTAAACAGGGTCCACGAGCAGTACTTC,CASSLNRVHEQYF
TRBJ2-1,TRBV6-1,once,NA,TGTGCCAGCAGTGATTTGACAGAATACAATGAGCAGTTCTTC,CASSDLTEYNEQFF
TRBJ1-5,TRBV27,NA,TRBD1,TGTGCCAGCACCCCGGAACCCAGGGGGTCTCAGCCCCAGCATTTT,CASTPEPRGSQPQHF
TRBJ2-2,TRBV5-4,NA,TRBD2,TGTGCCAGCAGCCAGCGACCGGGACTAGCGGGTTCCGGGGAGCTGTTTTTT,CASSQRPGLAGSGELFF
TRBJ1-2,TRBV18,NA,NA,TGTGCCAGCTCACCATCCGCGGATTATAGGAACTATGGCTACACCTTC,CASSPSADYRNYGYTF
TRBJ1-3,TRBV6-1,once,NA,TGTGCCAGCAGTGAAATTTCTGGGAGGACGGTGGGAAACACCATATATTTT,CASSEISGRTVGNTIYF
TRBJ1-5,TRBV7-2,once,NA,TGTGCCAGCAGCTTAGGCCCTACAGGGTCTGGGCAGCCCCAGCATTTT,CASSLGPTGSGQPQHF
TRBJ2-3,TRBV5-4,NA,NA,TGTGCCAGCAGCTTAGGACAGCGCACAGATACGCAGTATTTT,CASSLGQRTDTQYF
TRBJ1-1,TRBV5-1,NA,NA,TGCGCCAGTTCCGGGTCAATCATAAATGAAGCTTTCTTT,CASSGSIINEAFF
TRBJ1-3,TRBV12-5,NA,NA,TGTGCTAGTGGTTTGGGACCCTTCGACAGTGAAACTGGAAACACCATATATTTT,CASGLGPFDSETGNTIYF
TRBJ2-3,TRBV6-5,NA,TRBD2,TGTGCCAGCAGCTATAGCGGGGCCTTCACAGATACGCAGTATTTT,CASSYSGAFTDTQYF
TRBJ2-2,TRBV7-9,NA,TRBD1,TGTGCCAGCAGACGGGACAGGAGGAACACCGGGGAGCTGTTTTTT,CASRRDRRNTGELFF
TRBJ2-7,TRBV11-2,NA,TRBD1,TGTGCCAGCAGCTCCCTACGGGACAGGGGACCCTACGAGCAGTACTTC,CASSSLRDRGPYEQYF
TRBJ2-4,TRBV4-3,NA,TRBD2,TGCGCCAGCAGCCAAGTCGGGGGAGGGCCGAAAAACATTCAGTACTTC,CASSQVGGGPKNIQYF
TRBJ1-1,TRBV7-3,NA,NA,TGTGCCAGCAGCTTACGGATGAACACTGAAGCTTTCTTT,CASSLRMNTEAFF
TRBJ1-5,TRBV10-3,few,TRBD1,TGTGCCATCGCCGATAATTCAGGGGGGAATCAGCCCCAGCATTTT,CAIADNSGGNQPQHF
TRBJ2-5,TRBV6-1,NA,TRBD2,TGTGCCAGCAGTGTTGGGCGGGGACTAGCGACCTTCCAAGAGACCCAGTACTTC,CASSVGRGLATFQETQYF
TRBJ2-1,TRBV18,NA,NA,TGTGCCAGCTCGCCGCCTGGGACCGCCCGATCCTACAATGAGCAGTTCTTC,CASSPPGTARSYNEQFF
TRBJ2-3,TRBV5-1,once,NA,TGCGCCAGCAGCGTTGGACAGAGCACAGATACGCAGTATTTT,CASSVGQSTDTQYF
TRBJ2-2,TRBV4-1,NA,NA,TGCGCCAGCAGCCAATCTGAGAACACCGGGGAGCTGTTTTTT,CASSQSENTGELFF
TRBJ2-2,TRBV7-7,NA,NA,TGTGCTAGCAGCTCAGGACTAGGGGGTAACACCGGGGAGCTGTTTTTT,CASSSGLGGNTGELFF
TRBJ2-1,TRBV27,once,NA,TGTGCCAGCACCCCGGGGCCTATCGGTTACAATGAGCAGTTCTTC,CASTPGPIGYNEQFF
TRBJ2-2,TRBV11-2,NA,NA,TGTGCCAGCAGCTTAGGTACAATGGGGCTCGACACCGGGGAGCTGTTTTTT,CASSLGTMGLDTGELFF
TRBJ1-5,TRBV6-1,once,NA,TGTGCCAGCAGTGACGGGACTTTTAGCAATCAGCCCCAGCATTTT,CASSDGTFSNQPQHF
TRBJ2-7,TRBV11-2,NA,NA,TGTGCCAGCAGCTCCCTGACAGGCACCCTCGAGCAGTACTTC,CASSSLTGTLEQYF
TRBJ1-2,TRBV7-9,NA,NA,TGTGCCAGCAGTTTAGGCGAAGGATATGGCTACACCTTC,CASSLGEGYGYTF
TRBJ2-3,TRBV7-2,NA,TRBD2,TGTGCCAGCAGCTTCACTAGCGGGGGCCCGGGGGTTTTTTTT,CASSFTSGGPGVFF
TRBJ1-3,TRBV6-6,NA,NA,TGTGCCAGCAGCAAAGACACCTTGGGAGCTGGAAACACCATATATTTT,CASSKDTLGAGNTIYF
TRBJ1-6,TRBV28,few,NA,TGTGCCAGCAGTTCTGGAGGTCTTAATTCACCCCTCCACTTT,CASSSGGLNSPLHF
TRBJ1-5,TRBV5-1,NA,TRBD1,TGCGCCAGCAGCCTTGGACAGGGGAACCCGCAGGAGTTT,CASSLGQGNPQEF
TRBJ1-2,TRBV11-2,NA,TRBD1,TGTGCCAGCAGCTTAACGGGACAGGGATATGGCTACACCTTC,CASSLTGQGYGYTF
TRBJ1-5,TRBV2,NA,NA,TGTGCCAGCAGTGGTCAGGGGAGCAATCAGCCCCAGCATTTT,CASSGQGSNQPQHF
TRBJ2-5,TRBV5-4,NA,NA,TGTGCCAGCAGCTTGGAGGGCCGACAAGAGACCCAGTACTTC,CASSLEGRQETQYF
TRBJ2-2,TRBV11-3,NA,TRBD2,TGTGCCAACGGACCCGGGCTAGCGGGAGGGCCGGGCGGGGAGCTGTTTTTT,CANGPGLAGGPGGELFF
TRBJ1-2,TRBV4-1,NA,NA,TGCGCCAGCAGCCAAGATGGGTCTCGGGGCACCTATTATGGCTACACCTTC,CASSQDGSRGTYYGYTF
TRBJ1-6,TRBV2,few,NA,TGTGCCAGCAAGGGGGAATATAATTCACCCCTCCACTTT,CASKGEYNSPLHF
TRBJ2-7,TRBV7-8,NA,TRBD1,TGTGCCAGCAGCTGGGACAGGGGCCTAGAGCAGTACTTC,CASSWDRGLEQYF
TRBJ1-1,TRBV7-2,NA,NA,TGTGCCAGCAGCTTATCAGGGGACATCAACACTGAAGCTTTCTTT,CASSLSGDINTEAFF
TRBJ1-1,TRBV15,NA,NA,TGTGCCACCAGCCCATGGGAGGGGATCCCTGAAGCTTTCTTT,CATSPWEGIPEAFF